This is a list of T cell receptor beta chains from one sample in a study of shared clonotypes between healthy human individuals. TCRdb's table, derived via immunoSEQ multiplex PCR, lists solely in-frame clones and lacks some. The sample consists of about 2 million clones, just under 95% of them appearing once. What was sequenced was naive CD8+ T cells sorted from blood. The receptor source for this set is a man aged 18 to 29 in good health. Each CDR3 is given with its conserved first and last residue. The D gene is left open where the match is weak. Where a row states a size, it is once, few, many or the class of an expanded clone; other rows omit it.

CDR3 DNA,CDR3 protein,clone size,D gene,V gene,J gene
TGCGCCAGCAGCCAAGTTCTTTTAGGACAAAGCTCCTACGAGCAGTACTTC,CASSQVLLGQSSYEQYF,.,.,TRBV4-1,TRBJ2-7
TGTGCCAGCAGCTTAGAAGGCCTAGCGGGAGCCCCCCGTGAGACCCAGTACTTC,CASSLEGLAGAPRETQYF,.,TRBD2,TRBV7-9,TRBJ2-5
TGTGCCAGCAGCGTAGAAGGTCGGGGACATCATGAGCAGTTCTTC,CASSVEGRGHHEQFF,.,.,TRBV9,TRBJ2-1
TGTGCCAGCAGCCTGGACGGGGAGCTGTTTTTT,CASSLDGELFF,.,.,TRBV5-6,TRBJ2-2
TGCGCCAGCAGCCGTGGAAGCGGGAATGAGCAGTTCTTC,CASSRGSGNEQFF,.,.,TRBV4-1,TRBJ2-1
TGTGCCTGGAGTCTAGGTTACGGGAGAACAGATACGCAGTATTTT,CAWSLGYGRTDTQYF,.,.,TRBV30,TRBJ2-3
TGTGCCAGCAGGGGGACACCGAACTACGAGCAGTACTTC,CASRGTPNYEQYF,.,.,TRBV2,TRBJ2-7
TGTGCCAGCAGTTTACTCCCCGGGACAGACTACGAGCAGTACTTC,CASSLLPGTDYEQYF,.,TRBD1,TRBV27,TRBJ2-7
TGTGCCAGCAGCTTGCATCCGGGCGGTGAGCAGTACTTC,CASSLHPGGEQYF,.,.,TRBV13,TRBJ2-7
TGTGCCAGCAGTCAGGACGGCTCCTACGAGCAGTACTTC,CASSQDGSYEQYF,.,.,TRBV27,TRBJ2-7
TGTGCCAGCAGCTTAAGCCCCTCGGCGGGGGGGCCACACACCGGGGAGCTGTTTTTT,CASSLSPSAGGPHTGELFF,.,TRBD2,TRBV11-2,TRBJ2-2
TGTGCCAGCAGCTTACTTTCTAGCGAGAACACCGGGGAGCTGTTTTTT,CASSLLSSENTGELFF,.,.,TRBV13,TRBJ2-2
TGTGCCAGCGGGGTTAGCTCTGGAAACACCATATATTTT,CASGVSSGNTIYF,.,.,TRBV5-4,TRBJ1-3
TGTGCCAGCAGCGCCGACACAGATACGCAGTATTTT,CASSADTDTQYF,.,.,TRBV13,TRBJ2-3
TGTGCCAGCAGCTTGGTGGGACTAGCGGATGGCACAGATACGCAGTATTTT,CASSLVGLADGTDTQYF,.,TRBD2,TRBV5-4,TRBJ2-3
TGCAGCGTTTTATCCAACACTTTCTACGAGCAGTACTTC,CSVLSNTFYEQYF,.,.,TRBV29-1,TRBJ2-7
TGTGCCAGCGCTACTAGCGGGGGGACCTACAATGAGCAGTTCTTC,CASATSGGTYNEQFF,.,TRBD2,TRBV11-3,TRBJ2-1
TGTGCCAGCAGCTTAGCGACATGGGATACGCAGTATTTT,CASSLATWDTQYF,.,.,TRBV7-3,TRBJ2-3
TGTGCCACCTACGAGGGCACAGGGCCGCTCTTC,CATYEGTGPLF,.,.,TRBV10-3,TRBJ1-2
TGTGCCAGCAGCTTTCTCCTTGGGGGTGAGACCCAGTACTTC,CASSFLLGGETQYF,.,.,TRBV5-6,TRBJ2-5
TGTGCCAGCAGCCAGGGGACGACCACTGAAGCTTTCTTT,CASSQGTTTEAFF,.,.,TRBV7-8,TRBJ1-1
TGTGCCAGCACCTTCGGGGATGAGCAGTTCTTC,CASTFGDEQFF,.,.,TRBV27,TRBJ2-1
TGTGCCAGCAGCTTCGCTTGGGACAGCACCTACGAGCAGTACTTC,CASSFAWDSTYEQYF,.,TRBD1,TRBV11-2,TRBJ2-7
TGTGCCAGCAGTTTTGGTAGCCGGGACAGGGTGTACAATGAGCAGTTCTTC,CASSFGSRDRVYNEQFF,.,TRBD1,TRBV28,TRBJ2-1
TGTGCCTGGAGTCTTTCGGGGGAAGAGACCCAGTACTTC,CAWSLSGEETQYF,.,.,TRBV30,TRBJ2-5
TGTGCCAGCAGTGACGGCGGGAGTGGTACAGATACGCAGTATTTT,CASSDGGSGTDTQYF,.,TRBD2,TRBV6-4,TRBJ2-3
TGTGCCAGCAGTTACTCAGTACGGGACACCCGGGGCTACACCTTC,CASSYSVRDTRGYTF,.,.,TRBV6-5,TRBJ1-2
TGCGCCAGCAGCCAAGTCCCGGGACAGGGGAACGAGCAGTACTTC,CASSQVPGQGNEQYF,few,TRBD1,TRBV4-1,TRBJ2-7
TGCGCCAGCAGCCAAGATCCCCTAGCGGGGGGGCGAGATACGCAGTATTTT,CASSQDPLAGGRDTQYF,.,TRBD2,TRBV4-1,TRBJ2-3
TGTGCCAGCAGTTACTCGACGGGACAGGAATCCTACGAGCAGTACTTC,CASSYSTGQESYEQYF,.,TRBD1,TRBV6-5,TRBJ2-7
TGTGCCAGCAGTGAAGCAGAGGAAGAGGCTCTCCAAGAGACCCAGTACTTC,CASSEAEEEALQETQYF,.,.,TRBV2,TRBJ2-5
TGTGCCAGCAGTGAAGGAGGAGGGGGCTACGAGCAGTACTTC,CASSEGGGGYEQYF,once,.,TRBV6-1,TRBJ2-7
TGTGCCAGCAGCTCAATCTTAGGTGGGCTAGCGGGGTACAATGAGCAGTTCTTC,CASSSILGGLAGYNEQFF,.,TRBD2,TRBV7-8,TRBJ2-1
TGCGCCAGCAGCCCCACAGGGGTTAGCCAGTTTTTGGAGACCCAGTACTTC,CASSPTGVSQFLETQYF,.,TRBD1,TRBV5-1,TRBJ2-5
TGTGCCAGCAGTTACGGGTCAACCTACTCTTACGAGCAGTACTTC,CASSYGSTYSYEQYF,.,.,TRBV6-5,TRBJ2-7
TGTGCCTGGAGGGGGTCCTACGAGCAGTACTTC,CAWRGSYEQYF,.,.,TRBV30,TRBJ2-7
TGTGCCAGCAGTTTGGACAGGGGGAATTCACCCCTCCACTTT,CASSLDRGNSPLHF,once,TRBD1,TRBV6-5,TRBJ1-6
TGCGCCAGCAGCTTCCGGGACAGGGTCGACGAGCAGTACTTC,CASSFRDRVDEQYF,few,TRBD1,TRBV5-1,TRBJ2-7
TGTGCCAGCAGCTTGTGGCAGCTCGAGAGGGACACTGAAGCTTTCTTT,CASSLWQLERDTEAFF,.,.,TRBV5-8,TRBJ1-1
TGTGCCAGCGGAGGAGGGATGGGCAATCAGCCCCAGCATTTT,CASGGGMGNQPQHF,once,.,TRBV6-5,TRBJ1-5
TGTGCCAGCAGCCAAGAAGGGGCGGGGGAATCCTACGAGCAGTACTTC,CASSQEGAGESYEQYF,.,TRBD2,TRBV4-2,TRBJ2-7
TGTGCCAGCAGCCTCGGGACTAGCGGGCCCACCTACGAGCAGTACTTC,CASSLGTSGPTYEQYF,.,TRBD2,TRBV13,TRBJ2-7
TGTGCCAGCAGCCTACGGGACATGAACACCGGGGAGCTGTTTTTT,CASSLRDMNTGELFF,.,.,TRBV11-2,TRBJ2-2
TGTGCCAGCAGCCCCGGCTCCTACGAGCAGTACTTC,CASSPGSYEQYF,.,.,TRBV7-9,TRBJ2-7